The next 27 T cell receptor beta chains were all read from a single sample in a study of T-cell reconstitution after alpha-beta-depleted transplantation in children. A TCRbeta library incorporating unique molecular identifiers was prepared. TCRdb reprocessed the PCR reads with MiXCR, giving one entry per CDR3 protein. The sample yields fewer than 5,500 distinct CDR3 sequences, 19% seen once. The sample was PBMCs, mostly from graft donor cells, taken 180 days after TCRalphabeta/CD19-depleted stem cell transplant. The receptors stem from a male patient aged 2-9 years who had a stem cell transplant for acute lymphoblastic leukemia, so the T cells may come from the graft donor.

This clonotype was detected many times. This chain connects TRBV4-1 to TRBJ2-7; 7 bases match TRBD2. V lost 4 bases and J lost 4; bases outside the gene matches: 10. CDR1 and CDR2 from the germline V gene are MGHRA and YSYEKL. The CDR3 extends over 15 amino acids. This CDR3 is CASSRGVAGRYEQYF. DNA of the CDR3: TGCGCCAGCAGCCGAGGAGTAGCGGGTCGGTACGAGCAGTACTTC.

Sample share makes this clonotype medium-sized. This chain joins TRBV11-2 and TRBJ1-2; perhaps TRBD1 as D (5 bases). Trimming pared 1 base from V and 9 bases from J, leaving 9 bases between. Germline lookup yields CDR1 SGHAT and CDR2 FQNNGV. The CDR3 has 12 residues. CDR3 bases: TGTGCCAGCAGCTTAGGAGGGGTGAGCTACACCTTC. This sequence encodes CASSLGGVSYTF. The whole variable domain, remainder taken from reference TRBV11-2 and TRBJ1-2, is EAGVAQSPRYKIIEKRQSVAFWCNPISGHATLYWYQQILGQGPKLLIQFQNNGVVDDSQLPKDRFSAERLKGVDSTLKIQPAKLEDSAVYLCASSLGGVSYTFGSGTRLTVV.

There are many counts of this clonotype. CDR3 nucleotide sequence: TGTGCCAGCAGAAAATATGGGTCACCCCTCCACTTT. This translates into CASRKYGSPLHF. The rearrangement uses TRBV7-9 and TRBJ1-6, with D uncertain. There are 12 residues in the CDR3. V lost 6 bases to trimming and J lost 10 bases, with 10 bases between them. The germline V gene encodes CDR1 SEHNR and CDR2 FQNEAQ (reference sequence).

In this sample, this clonotype turned up many times. The chain employs TRBV20-1 and TRBJ2-3, with 13 bases aligning to TRBD2. This CDR3 contains 16 residues. Germline CDR1 is DFQATT and CDR2 is SNEGSKA (reference sequence). With 1 base clipped from V and 4 bases from J, the junction kept 5 bases outside the gene matches. CDR3 protein: CSARATSGREADTQYF. Here the CDR3 DNA reads TGCAGTGCTAGAGCCACTAGCGGGAGGGAGGCAGATACGCAGTATTTT.

By share, this clonotype counts as medium-sized. The chain employs TRBV9 and TRBJ2-1; TRBD2 matches 8 bases. V trimming: 4 bases; J trimming: 5 bases; junction bases outside the gene matches: 14. This CDR3 region has 17 residues. Germline V gives CDR1 SGDLS, CDR2 YYNGEE. CDR3 in DNA: TGTGCCAGCAGCCTCCGCCCCCCGGGACTAGTGAACAATGAGCAGTTCTTC. Protein sequence: CASSLRPPGLVNNEQFF. The full variable domain, with the rest looked up from reference TRBV9 and TRBJ2-1, is DSGVTQTPKHLITATGQRVTLRCSPRSGDLSVYWYQQSLDQGLQFLIQYYNGEERAKGNILERFSAQQFPDLHSELNLSSLELGDSALYFCASSLRPPGLVNNEQFFGPGTRLTVL.

This clonotype was counted at least ten times. V usage is TRBV7-2 and J usage is TRBJ2-1; 7 bases are a match to TRBD2. This CDR3 comprises 17 residues. Germline trimming cut 3 bases from V and 9 bases from J; bases unmatched to any gene: 17. Germline values: CDR1 SGHTA, CDR2 FQGNSA. The CDR3 loop reads CASSLPGKSGKWSEQFF. The CDR3 DNA sequence: TGTGCCAGCAGCTTGCCCGGTAAAAGCGGGAAATGGAGTGAGCAGTTCTTC.

This clonotype was picked up many times. The chain couples TRBV5-1 to TRBJ2-7, with D uncertain. Trimming cost V 4 bases and J 2 bases, with 16 bases left between them. CDR1 is SGHRS, CDR2 YFSETQ, per germline. This CDR3 region has 15 residues. The CDR3 bases are TGCGCCAGCAGCCCCATCCCCCTCTCGGCCTACGAGCAGTACTTC. Its translation: CASSPIPLSAYEQYF.

This clonotype was found many times. The chain is built from TRBV7-9 and TRBJ1-1; tentatively, D is TRBD1 (5 bases). The CDR3 runs to 15 residues. V gave up 6 bases and J gave up 6 bases, with 20 bases separating them. Germline V gives CDR1 SEHNR, CDR2 FQNEAQ (reference sequence). The CDR3, as DNA: TGTGCCAGCAGACCTACCGGGACCTTCTTGGCTGAAGCTTTCTTT. Protein: CASRPTGTFLAEAFF.

The chain links TRBV27 to TRBJ2-5, with D possibly being TRBD2 (5 bases). V was clipped by 8 bases and J by 4 bases, with 8 bases between them. This CDR3 is built from 11 residues. CDR1 and CDR2 (germline): MNHEY, SMNVEV (reference sequence). Here the CDR3 reads CASSEGETQYF. CDR3 coding DNA: TGTGCCAGCTCAGAGGGAGAGACCCAGTACTTC.

This clonotype was recorded many times. This sequence joins TRBV24-1 and TRBJ2-3; TRBD2 aligns across 8 bases. From germline, CDR1 is KGHDR and CDR2 SFDVKD. V was clipped by 0 bases and J by 2 bases; unmatched bases: 6. This CDR3 has 17 residues. The CDR3 DNA reads as TGTGCCACCAGTGATTTGCTTAGCGGGACCAACACAGATACGCAGTATTTT. This encodes CATSDLLSGTNTDTQYF.

This clonotype was seen ten or more times. The V call is TRBV7-9, the J call TRBJ2-3, with a possible D match to TRBD1 (7 bases). Trimming pared 5 bases from V and 4 bases from J, leaving 16 bases between. Germline V lookup: CDR1 SEHNR, CDR2 FQNEAQ (reference sequence). CDR3 length: 15 residues. The CDR3 nucleotides read TGTGCCAGCAGCCGGGGGACAGCCATGGCAGATACGCAGTATTTT. Translated, it gives CASSRGTAMADTQYF.

This clonotype was recorded at least ten times. The chain recombines TRBV11-1 with TRBJ2-5; the match to TRBD1 covers 11 bases. V shed 6 bases and J 0 bases; nucleotides not matched to a gene: 12. Germline loops: CDR1 SGHAT, CDR2 FQDESV (reference sequence). The length of the CDR3 is 18 residues. For the CDR3, the DNA is TGTGCCAGCAGTGCTGGGGACAGGGGGATCAAATACCAAGAGACCCAGTACTTC. Its translation is CASSAGDRGIKYQETQYF.

This clonotype has at least ten counts. V is TRBV5-1 and J is TRBJ2-7; D gene uncertain. With 1 base removed from V and 0 bases from J, the gap between germline ends came to 5 bases. The CDR3 totals 13 residues. Germline V gene data show CDR1 as SGHRS and CDR2 as YFSETQ. CDR3 in DNA: TGCGCCAGCAGCTTGCAGGACTCCTACGAGCAGTACTTC. It yields the protein CASSLQDSYEQYF.

Relative to its sample, this clonotype is medium-sized. This rearrangement joins TRBV6-1 to TRBJ2-1; D is ambiguous. This CDR3 has 18 residues. CDR1 is MNHNS, CDR2 SASEGT, per germline. The germline V and J ends were trimmed by 3 bases and 4 bases, with 22 bases remaining between them. The CDR3 nucleotides read TGTGCCAGCAGTGAGGACGCCCGAGAGACCCCGCAATACAATGAGCAGTTCTTC. Encoded protein: CASSEDARETPQYNEQFF.

This clonotype was observed many times. The rearrangement uses TRBV3-1 and TRBJ2-1; D is ambiguous. The CDR3 contains 15 residues. From germline, CDR1 is LGHDT and CDR2 YNNKEL (reference sequence). V shed 0 bases and J shed 7 bases, with 13 bases lying between them. CDR3 bases: TGTGCCAGCAGCCAAGACGCCAGTGGGTGGAATGAGCAGTTCTTC. This sequence encodes CASSQDASGWNEQFF.

This clonotype was observed many times. This chain joins TRBV7-9 and TRBJ2-1; D gene uncertain. The V gene lost 3 bases and the J gene lost 9 bases, with 9 bases spanning the gap. CDR1 and CDR2 (germline): SEHNR, FQNEAQ (reference sequence). This CDR3 contains 12 residues. The CDR3 coding sequence is TGTGCCAGCAGCTTTGAGGTGGGTGAGCAGTTCTTC. It translates to CASSFEVGEQFF. The complete variable domain, with remaining parts taken from reference TRBV7-9 and TRBJ2-1, reads DTGVSQNPRHKITKRGQNVTFRCDPISEHNRLYWYRQTLGQGPEFLTYFQNEAQLEKSRLLSDRFSAERPKGSFSTLEIQRTEQGDSAMYLCASSFEVGEQFFGPGTRLTVL.

This clonotype was picked up many times. The gene calls are TRBV5-1 and TRBJ2-3; possible D gene TRBD2, 6 bases. Trimming stripped 7 bases from V and 2 bases from J, with 14 bases between. The CDR3 is 14 amino acids. Germline values: CDR1 SGHRS, CDR2 YFSETQ. CDR3 nucleotides: TGCGCCAGCGGTGGGACTGCCTACACAGATACGCAGTATTTT. Protein product: CASGGTAYTDTQYF. Full variable domain (rest looked up from reference TRBV5-1 and TRBJ2-3): KAGVTQTPRYLIKTRGQQVTLSCSPISGHRSVSWYQQTPGQGLQFLFEYFSETQRNKGNFPGRFSGRQFSNSRSEMNVSTLELGDSALYLCASGGTAYTDTQYFGPGTRLTVL.

CDR3 in DNA: TGTGCCATGGGCGCGGTGCCCGGGACAGGGTCTCCCCACGAGCAGTACTTC. Translating it yields CAMGAVPGTGSPHEQYF. V usage is TRBV5-2 and J usage is TRBJ2-7; the table's TRBD1 call for D was not verified on the DNA. TRBV5-2 is deemed a pseudogene. The CDR3 sequence is 17 residues long.

This clonotype appeared many times. The chain has TRBV6-1 and TRBJ2-3, with D tentatively TRBD2 (5 bases). Germline values: CDR1 MNHNS, CDR2 SASEGT. CDR3 length: 13 residues. V gave up 7 bases and J gave up 1 base, with 9 bases separating them. The CDR3 nucleotides read TGTGCCAGCAACAGCGGAGGCACAGATACGCAGTATTTT. This gives the protein CASNSGGTDTQYF.

This clonotype appeared many times. This sequence joins TRBV15 and TRBJ2-7; 10 bases map to TRBD1. The V and J ends lost 8 bases and 6 bases, in that order; junction bases with no gene match: 13. Looked up from germline, CDR1 is LNHNV and CDR2 is YYDKDF (reference sequence). The length of the CDR3 is 15 residues. The CDR3 loop is CATSLRRQGAGEQYF. CDR3 bases: TGTGCCACCTCCCTCCGCCGACAGGGGGCCGGCGAGCAGTACTTC.

This clonotype is medium-sized. The gene calls are TRBV7-2 and TRBJ2-1; 7 nucleotides agree with TRBD2. The germline V gene encodes CDR1 SGHTA and CDR2 FQGNSA. The ends lost 2 bases at V and 2 bases at J; junction bases unmatched: 9. The CDR3 loop spans 17 amino acids. The CDR3 here is CASSLREGFLTYNEQFF. DNA for the CDR3: TGTGCCAGCAGCTTAAGGGAGGGGTTCCTTACCTACAATGAGCAGTTCTTC.

This clonotype was observed many times. V usage is TRBV7-9 and J usage is TRBJ1-2; 7 nucleotides align to TRBD1. This CDR3 comprises 15 residues. Germline V gene data show CDR1 as SEHNR and CDR2 as FQNEAQ (reference sequence). J was trimmed by 2 bases and V by 4 bases; bases with no gene match: 7. The DNA for the CDR3 is TGTGCCAGCAGCTCGGACAGGACGACCAACTATGGCTACACCTTC. Translating gives CASSSDRTTNYGYTF.

The chain couples TRBV15 to TRBJ2-3, with 11 nucleotides matching TRBD1. V was clipped by 3 bases and J by 5 bases; unmatched bases: 1. CDR1 LNHNV and CDR2 YYDKDF come from the germline V gene (reference sequence). The CDR3 contains 14 residues. Here the CDR3 DNA reads TGTGCCACCAGCAGGGACAGGGGGCGAGATACGCAGTATTTT. Translation gives CATSRDRGRDTQYF.

This clonotype occurred many times. V and J are TRBV4-2 and TRBJ2-3; 7 positions agree with TRBD2. Germline CDR1 and CDR2: LGHNA and YNFKEQ. J lost 4 bases, V lost 0 bases, and 1 base had no gene match. The CDR3 totals 14 residues. CDR3 region: CASSQDRGADTQYF. For the CDR3, the DNA is TGTGCCAGCAGCCAAGATCGGGGGGCAGATACGCAGTATTTT.

This clonotype is categorized as medium-sized. V and J are TRBV14 and TRBJ1-4, with D uncertain. The ends were cut back, 3 bases at V and 0 bases at J, with 14 bases in the middle. The CDR3 consists of 17 residues. Per the germline V gene, CDR1 is SGHDN and CDR2 is FVKESK. The CDR3 sequence: CASSHFAGFATNEKLFF. The CDR3 coding sequence is TGTGCCAGCAGCCACTTCGCCGGCTTTGCAACTAATGAAAAACTGTTTTTT.

In its sample, this clonotype was seen many times. CDR3 nucleotides: TGTGCCAGCAGTCCAGGCTGGGACCTCAGCACAGATACGCAGTATTTT. Translating it yields CASSPGWDLSTDTQYF. V is TRBV12-3 or TRBV12-4 and J is TRBJ2-3, with D perhaps given as TRBD1 or TRBD2 (5 bases each). This CDR3 has 16 residues. Deletions cut 5 bases from V and 0 bases from J, with 15 bases between.

J is TRBJ2-7 and V is TRBV12-3 or TRBV12-4, with D maybe TRBD2 (6 bases). The CDR3 is made up of 12 amino acids. V lost 3 bases and J 5 bases, leaving 8 bases between the germline ends. CDR3 nucleotide sequence: TGTGCCAGCAGTTTCGGAGGGAACGAGCAGTACTTC. Its protein product is CASSFGGNEQYF.